This T cell receptor (beta chain) appears in the sequencing data of a study of T cell responses to AZD1222 COVID-19 vaccine. Study-level points and caveats: Most donors were white British and more were female, and clonal diversity was possibly underestimated.

About this clone itself: Its specificity is not known.

Produced via immunoSEQ multiplex PCR; TCRdb's table is partial and in-frame only. The data show 77,000 or so clones, with around 86% seen just once and roughly a sixth held by the top ten. CDR3 length: 14 amino acids. The germline V gene encodes CDR1 MDHEN and CDR2 SYDVKM. This receptor was identified in an adult who received the AZD1222 COVID-19 vaccine. The specimen was peripheral blood, collected 28 days after the second AZD1222 dose. The chain uses TRBV28 and TRBJ1-2; D is possibly TRBD1 (5 bases). CDR3 sequence (DNA): TGTGGACTGTCGCGGGGGAAGGCTAACTATGGCTACACCTTC. This codes for CGLSRGKANYGYTF.